The clone carrying this TCR beta chain was seen only a few times. This CDR3 is built from 15 residues. Trimming left V 5 bases short and J 0 bases short, with 11 bases between. TCRdb fed the RT-PCR reads into MiXCR, producing one record per CDR3 protein. Found here are a few hundred thousand distinct CDR3 sequences, around 41% of them singletons; the top ten hold 9.5% to 13%. The data stem from a study of patients and donors after allogeneic stem cell transplantation. This chain links TRBV12-3 or TRBV12-4 with TRBJ1-3; TRBD1 is a possible D gene (5 bases). The clonotype originates from a human donor who was either an allogeneic HSCT recipient or a stem cell or donor lymphocyte infusion donor (not recorded which). It is not recorded whose cells these are; they may come from a transplant donor. Sequencing was carried out using blood, either unsorted or a sorted T cell fraction (not recorded which). The CDR3 DNA reads TGTGCCAGCAGTCGAGACAGTCGCTCTGGAAACACCATATATTTT. Protein product: CASSRDSRSGNTIYF.